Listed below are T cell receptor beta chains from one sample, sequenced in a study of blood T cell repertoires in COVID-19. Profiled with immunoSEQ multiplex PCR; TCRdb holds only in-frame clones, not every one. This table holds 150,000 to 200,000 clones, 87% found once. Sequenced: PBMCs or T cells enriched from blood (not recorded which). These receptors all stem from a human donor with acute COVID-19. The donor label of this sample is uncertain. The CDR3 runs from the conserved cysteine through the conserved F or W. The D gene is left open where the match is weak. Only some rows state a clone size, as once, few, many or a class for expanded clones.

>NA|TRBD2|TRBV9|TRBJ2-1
TGTGCCAGCAGCCTCAGACTAGCGGGGGATGAGCAGTTCTTC
CASSLRLAGDEQFF
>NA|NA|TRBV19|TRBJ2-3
TGTGCCAGTAATAGGGGGGGTTTCGGGGATACGCAGTATTTT
CASNRGGFGDTQYF
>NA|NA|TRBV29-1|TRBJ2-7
TGCAGCGTTGAGGCCAGCTCCTACGAGCAGTACTTC
CSVEASSYEQYF
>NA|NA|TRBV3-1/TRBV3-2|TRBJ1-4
TGTGCCAGCAGCCTAAGAGGGCTGTTGGGGGAAAAACTGTTTTTT
CASSLRGLLGEKLFF
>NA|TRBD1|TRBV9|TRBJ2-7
TGTGCCAGCAGCGTTACAGGGGTCGGCTACGAGCAGTACTTC
CASSVTGVGYEQYF
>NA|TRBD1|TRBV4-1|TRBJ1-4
TGCGCCAGCAGCCAAACGACCCGGACAGGTTGGGGTGAAAAACTGTTTTTT
CASSQTTRTGWGEKLFF
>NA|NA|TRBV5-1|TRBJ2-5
TGCGCCAGCTCCGCCGTACGGGAGACCCAGTACTTC
CASSAVRETQYF
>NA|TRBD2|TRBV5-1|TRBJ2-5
TGCGCCAGCAGCCTCCGGACTAGGGGACCCGTCGAGACCCAGTACTTC
CASSLRTRGPVETQYF
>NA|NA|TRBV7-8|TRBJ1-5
TGTGCCAGCAGCTTAAGGACAGCCGATCAGCCCCAGCATTTT
CASSLRTADQPQHF
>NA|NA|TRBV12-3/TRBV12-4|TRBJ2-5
TGTGCCAGCAGCCTAAGCGGAGAGACCCAGTACTTC
CASSLSGETQYF
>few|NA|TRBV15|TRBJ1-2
TGTGCCACCAGCAGAGATGTAACACCCAACTATGGCTACACCTTC
CATSRDVTPNYGYTF
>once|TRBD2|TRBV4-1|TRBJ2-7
TGCGCCAGCAGCCAAGATAGCGGGGCGCTCTCCTACGAGCAGTACTTC
CASSQDSGALSYEQYF
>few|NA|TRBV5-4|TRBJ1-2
TGTGCCAGCAGCTTGTACGGGGAGCCCTATGGCTACACCTTC
CASSLYGEPYGYTF
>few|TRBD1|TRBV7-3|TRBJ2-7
TGTGCCAGCAGCTTGACCGGGACAGGCCCCTACGAGCAGTACTTC
CASSLTGTGPYEQYF
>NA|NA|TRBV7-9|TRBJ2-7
TGTGCCAGCAGCTTAATCGGCGCAGGGAAGTACGAGCAGTACTTC
CASSLIGAGKYEQYF
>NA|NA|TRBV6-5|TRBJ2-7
TGTGCCAGCAACCCAGGCTTACCAATCGGCTACGAGCAGTACTTC
CASNPGLPIGYEQYF
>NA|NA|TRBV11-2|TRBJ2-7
TGTGCCAGCAGCGTAGAGAGGGAGCCCTACGAGCAGTACTTC
CASSVEREPYEQYF
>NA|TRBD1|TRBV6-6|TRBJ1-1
TGTGCCAGTACAGGGACAGGGGATGGCACTGAAGCTTTCTTT
CASTGTGDGTEAFF
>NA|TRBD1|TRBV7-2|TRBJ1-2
TGTGCCAGCAGCCCGGGGCAGGGGGCGGAAGGCTACACCTTC
CASSPGQGAEGYTF
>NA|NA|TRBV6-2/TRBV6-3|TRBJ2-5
TGTGCCAGCAGCGGGGGCGCCGGGAAGACCCAGTACTTC
CASSGGAGKTQYF
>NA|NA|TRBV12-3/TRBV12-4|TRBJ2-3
TGTGCCAGCACTCGCAGGGGATCAGATACGCAGTATTTT
CASTRRGSDTQYF
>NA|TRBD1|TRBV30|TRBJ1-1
TGTGCCTGGGACGAGACAGGGATGAACACTGAAGCTTTCTTT
CAWDETGMNTEAFF
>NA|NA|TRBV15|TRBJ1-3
TGTGCCACCAGCAGAGATCCAGGGGCTGGAAACACCATATATTTT
CATSRDPGAGNTIYF
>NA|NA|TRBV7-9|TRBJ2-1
TGTGCCAGCAGCTCCTCCCCGGACTCGCAGTTCTTC
CASSSSPDSQFF
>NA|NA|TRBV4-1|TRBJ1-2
TGCGCCAGCAGCCAAGATCTTGGGACTTATGGCTACACCTTC
CASSQDLGTYGYTF
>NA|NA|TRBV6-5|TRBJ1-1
TGTGCCAGCAGTTACTCCATGGTTACAGGGCAAACTGAAGCTTTCTTT
CASSYSMVTGQTEAFF
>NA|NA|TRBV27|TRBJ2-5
TGTGCTACGGTCCTTCAAGAGACCCAGTACTTC
CATVLQETQYF
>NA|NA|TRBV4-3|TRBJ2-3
TGCGCCAGCAGCCAAGGAGGGTTGGGCACAGATACGCAGTATTTT
CASSQGGLGTDTQYF
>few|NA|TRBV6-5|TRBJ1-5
TGTGCCAGCAGTTACAGGGCAGGGGCTTCCAATCAGCCCCAGCATTTT
CASSYRAGASNQPQHF
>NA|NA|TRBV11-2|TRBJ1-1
TGTGCCAGCAATGGGGGAGGGGTGAACACTGAAGCTTTCTTT
CASNGGGVNTEAFF
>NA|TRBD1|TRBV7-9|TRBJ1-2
TGTGCCAGCAGCTTAGGAGGGGGCAACTATGGCTACACCTTC
CASSLGGGNYGYTF
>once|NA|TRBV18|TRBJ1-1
TGTGCCAGCTCACCCCCAGGGATGAGGACTGAAGCTTTCTTT
CASSPPGMRTEAFF
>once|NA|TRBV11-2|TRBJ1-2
TGTGCCAGCAGCTTAGTGGCAGGGCGAAGCGGCTACACCTTC
CASSLVAGRSGYTF
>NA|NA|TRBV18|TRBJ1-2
TGTGCCAGCTCACAGTCAGGACAGAGTTATGGCTACACCTTC
CASSQSGQSYGYTF
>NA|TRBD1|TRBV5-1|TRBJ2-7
TGCGCCAGCAGCTTGGGGGACAGGGTCGGGGACGAGCAGTACTTC
CASSLGDRVGDEQYF
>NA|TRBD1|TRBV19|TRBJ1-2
TGTGCCAGTAGTATCACAGGGGGCGTGGGAGGCTACACCTTC
CASSITGGVGGYTF
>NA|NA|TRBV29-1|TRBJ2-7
TGCAGCGTTAAGGGGACATTCTACGAGCAGTACTTC
CSVKGTFYEQYF
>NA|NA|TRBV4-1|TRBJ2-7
TGCGCCAGCAGCCAACTCCGGTCGGGCTACGAGCAGTACTTC
CASSQLRSGYEQYF
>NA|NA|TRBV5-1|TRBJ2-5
TGCGCCAGCAGCTTCGGGCGGGGTGGAGAGACCCAGTACTTC
CASSFGRGGETQYF
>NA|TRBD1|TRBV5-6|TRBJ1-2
TGTGCCAGCAGCCCGCTGACAGGGGTGGGTGGCTACACCTTC
CASSPLTGVGGYTF
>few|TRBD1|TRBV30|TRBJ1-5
TGTGCCTGGAGTGGTGGACAGGGCGGCAATCAGCCCCAGCATTTT
CAWSGGQGGNQPQHF
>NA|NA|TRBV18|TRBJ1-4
TGTGCCAGCTCACCGAGAGGGGGAAACGAAAAACTGTTTTTT
CASSPRGGNEKLFF
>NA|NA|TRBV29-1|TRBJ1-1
TGCAGCGTTGAAGGGGCCATCCGGGGCACTGAAGCTTTCTTT
CSVEGAIRGTEAFF
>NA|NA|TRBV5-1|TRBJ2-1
TGCGCCAGCAGCTTCCAAACCTCGACGGGGGAGCAGTTCTTC
CASSFQTSTGEQFF
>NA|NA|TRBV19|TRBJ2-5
TGTGCCAGTAACCCCGGGGGTCCGGGGGCCCAGTACTTC
CASNPGGPGAQYF